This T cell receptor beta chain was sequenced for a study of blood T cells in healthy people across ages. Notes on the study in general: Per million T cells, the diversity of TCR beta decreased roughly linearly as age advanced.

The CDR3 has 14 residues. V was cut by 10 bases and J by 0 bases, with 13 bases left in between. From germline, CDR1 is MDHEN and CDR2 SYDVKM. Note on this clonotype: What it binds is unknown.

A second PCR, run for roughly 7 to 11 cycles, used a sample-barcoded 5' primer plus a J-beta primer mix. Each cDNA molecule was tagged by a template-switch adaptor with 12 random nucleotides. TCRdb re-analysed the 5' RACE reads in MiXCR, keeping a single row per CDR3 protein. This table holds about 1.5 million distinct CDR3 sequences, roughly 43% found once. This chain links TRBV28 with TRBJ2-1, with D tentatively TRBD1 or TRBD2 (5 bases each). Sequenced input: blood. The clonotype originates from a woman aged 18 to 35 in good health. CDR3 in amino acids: CATNDGTSYNEQFF. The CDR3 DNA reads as TGTGCCACCAACGACGGGACCTCCTACAATGAGCAGTTCTTC.